The present T cell receptor (beta chain) was sequenced within a study of blood T cell repertoires in COVID-19. Across the study: Nucleic acid was either cDNA or gDNA, and it came from T cells, B-cell-depleted T cells, or PBMCs.

Sequenced by immunoSEQ multiplex PCR; TCRdb stores in-frame clones only, minus some. The sample comprises under 200,000 clones, roughly 90% of which are singletons, and roughly 2.1% rests with the top ten. CDR1 and CDR2 (germline): SGHRS, YFSETQ. The CDR3 length is 16 residues. Trimming left V 0 bases short and J 3 bases short, with 14 bases between. Sequenced input: peripheral blood. The rearrangement uses TRBV5-1 and TRBJ2-3; D might be TRBD1 (6 bases). The TCR was taken from a man younger than 35 with acute or convalescent COVID-19. CDR3 in amino acids: CASSLGRPGVTDTQYF. The CDR3 coding sequence is TGCGCCAGCAGCTTGGGTCGGCCAGGGGTTACAGATACGCAGTATTTT.